These 27 T cell receptor beta chains share one sample of origin, sequenced in a study of CD4 and CD8 cells across lung adenocarcinoma regions (dated by TCRdb to the late 2010s). The library came from PCR. TCRdb shows the sequencer as HiSeq X Ten. TCRdb itself trimmed the public reads at Q25 with fastp, ran MiXCR and retained productive beta chains. Identical CDR3 proteins give one entry, which carries the most common genes and DNA. Here the sample has tens of thousands of distinct CDR3 sequences; over 50% occur a single time. Over 25% of the sample is held by the ten biggest clonotypes. What was sequenced was CD8+ T cells from the center of a lung tumor. The cell subset or site label corresponds to: tumor center region. The receptor source for this set is a female donor with lung adenocarcinoma. The CD4 and CD8 labels of this study may be unreliable.

This clonotype appeared once. The junction departs from germline at one end; a sequencing error may be responsible. V is TRBV27 and J is TRBJ2-4; no reliable D call. The V gene's germline CDR1 is MNHEY and CDR2 SMNVEV (reference sequence). CDR3 length equals 11 residues. The CDR3 region has the DNA TGTGCCAGCGGAGCCCAAAATATTCAGTACTTT. Protein product: CASGAQNIQYF.

At least ten counts were recorded for this clonotype. DNA of the CDR3: TGTGCCAGCAGCTTAGGTAGACTAGCGGGCTACAATGAGCAGTTCTTC. It is translated as CASSLGRLAGYNEQFF. The gene calls are TRBV7-2 and TRBJ2-1; the match to TRBD2 covers 10 bases. This CDR3 is 16 amino acids long. In germline, CDR1 is SGHTA, CDR2 FQGNSA. Germline trimming cut 1 base from V and 3 bases from J; bases unmatched to any gene: 3.

To note about this clonotype: The junction and the germline gene differ at one end; a read error may be behind it. This chain connects TRBV11-2 to TRBJ2-5, with a weak D call TRBD2 (5 bases). The V gene's germline CDR1 is SGHAT and CDR2 FQNNGV. The CDR3 spans 17 residues. The CDR3 DNA follows: TGTGCCAGCAGCCCGGGAACTGGCGGCCGTGACCAAGATACCCAGTATTTC. It yields the protein CASSPGTGGRDQDTQYF.

The chain has TRBV6-1 and TRBJ2-5, with TRBD1 matching over 10 bases. Germline V lookup: CDR1 MNHNS, CDR2 SASEGT. With V trimmed by 11 bases and J by 5 bases, 8 bases remained unmatched. This CDR3 is built from 13 residues. The CDR3 DNA reads TGTGCCGGGGGACAGGGGAGGTTTGAGACCCAGTACTTC. The encoded protein is CAGGQGRFETQYF.

This sequence joins TRBV6-1 and TRBJ2-1; D might be TRBD2 (5 bases). Per germline, CDR1 MNHNS and CDR2 SASEGT. The CDR3 is made up of 15 amino acids. V lost 8 bases and J 1 base, leaving 15 bases between the germline ends. The CDR3 DNA is TGTGCCAGCCCAGAGGGCTCGTCATCCTACAATGAGCAGTTCTTC. Encoded protein: CASPEGSSSYNEQFF.

The J gene is TRBJ2-1, the V gene TRBV9, with D tentatively TRBD1 (6 bases). CDR3 length: 14 residues. The V gene's germline CDR1 is SGDLS and CDR2 YYNGEE. V lost 1 base and J 4 bases, leaving 9 bases between the germline ends. CDR3 nucleotides: TGTGCCAGCAGCGTAACCACAGGGTACAATGAGCAGTTCTTC. Its protein is CASSVTTGYNEQFF.

V is TRBV7-2 and J is TRBJ2-1, with D perhaps matching TRBD1 (6 bases). The closer fit of TRBJ2-7 to the DNA end suggests the J call may be wrong. Germline CDR1 and CDR2: SGHTA and FQGNSA. CDR3 size: 14 residues. The CDR3 DNA is TGTGCCAGCAGCTCATACGGACAGTCCTACGAGCAGTACTTC. Residues: CASSSYGQSYEQYF.

The chain couples TRBV7-2 to TRBJ2-1; D gene uncertain. V was shortened by 2 bases and J by 7 bases, with 3 bases between the two germline ends. The CDR3 is 11 amino acids. Germline lookup yields CDR1 SGHTA and CDR2 FQGNSA. This chain's CDR3 is CASSLFNEQFF. The CDR3 DNA reads as TGTGCCAGCAGCTTATTTAATGAGCAGTTCTTC.

This clonotype appeared many times. The chain uses TRBV6-1 and TRBJ2-5, with 7 bases lining up with TRBD1. The J call may be wrong; the DNA end is better matched by TRBJ2-7. The germline CDR1 and CDR2 sequences are MNHNS and SASEGT. CDR3 length: 13 amino acids. CDR3: CASSTGVAYEQYF. The CDR3 DNA follows: TGTGCCAGCAGTACAGGGGTGGCATACGAGCAGTACTTC.

The chain joins TRBV20-1 to TRBJ2-4, with 10 bases matching TRBD2. This CDR3 region has 14 residues. Trimming cost V 6 bases and J 8 bases; bases outside gene matches: 10. Germline loops: CDR1 DFQATT, CDR2 SNEGSKA (reference sequence). The CDR3 is CSAMKREGRYIQYF. The CDR3 DNA is TGCAGTGCCATGAAGCGGGAGGGCCGTTACATTCAGTACTTC.

The V gene is TRBV6-1, the J gene TRBJ2-5; 9 bases fit TRBD2. The tail of the sequence fits TRBJ2-7 better, so the J call may be wrong. CDR1 and CDR2 (germline): MNHNS, SASEGT. The CDR3 is 15 residues long. In DNA, the CDR3 is TGTGCCAGCAGGGGTCAGCGGGGGGTATCCTACGAGCAGTACTTC. Translated: CASRGQRGVSYEQYF.

The chain carries TRBV6-1 and TRBJ2-5; TRBD1 agrees at 9 bases. Germline V lookup: CDR1 MNHNS, CDR2 SASEGT. The CDR3 sequence is 16 residues long. Trimming at V came to 6 bases and at J to 3 bases, leaving 11 bases not matched to a gene. CDR3 sequence (DNA): TGTGCCAGCAGGGGCCACGGGGACAGGGACAAAGAGACCCAGTACTTC. This sequence encodes CASRGHGDRDKETQYF.

This clonotype was seen only a few times. The chain combines TRBV30 with TRBJ2-1, with D tentatively TRBD1 or TRBD2 (5 bases each). The DNA end is more similar to TRBJ2-7, so the J call may be wrong. The CDR3 extends over 17 amino acids. Germline CDR1 and CDR2: GTSNPN and SVGIG (reference sequence). The CDR3 spells CAWSTKGTGRGSYEQYF. The CDR3 DNA reads TGTGCCTGGAGTACTAAGGGGACGGGTAGGGGCTCCTACGAGCAGTACTTC.

This clonotype was observed a handful of times. This CDR3 is CASSSLGVGTDTQYF. The CDR3 bases are TGTGCCAGCAGCTCGCTAGGCGTGGGCACAGATACGCAGTATTTT. J is TRBJ2-3 and V is TRBV7-2, with D hard to call. The CDR3 loop spans 15 amino acids. Germline CDR1 and CDR2: SGHTA and FQGNSA. V was trimmed by 4 bases and J by 1 base, leaving 12 bases between them.

This clonotype was found a few times. The chain uses TRBV2 and TRBJ1-4; D is possibly TRBD1 (6 bases). Germline V gene data show CDR1 as SNHLY and CDR2 as FYNNEI. Trimming shortened V by 10 bases and J by 5 bases, and 14 bases separated the two germline ends. CDR3 length: 13 residues. The CDR3 sequence: CATPGQTNEKLFF. The CDR3 DNA sequence: TGTGCCACCCCGGGACAAACGAATGAAAAACTGTTTTTT. Together with reference TRBV2 and TRBJ1-4, the CDR3 gives the full variable domain: EPEVTQTPSHQVTQMGQEVILRCVPISNHLYFYWYRQILGQKVEFLVSFYNNEISEKSEIFDDQFSVERPDGSNFTLKIRSTKLEDSAMYFCATPGQTNEKLFFGSGTQLSVL.

CDR3 sequence reads: CASRVAPNTGELFF. DNA of the CDR3: TGTGCCAGCAGGGTAGCTCCGAACACCGGGGAGCTGTTTTTT. The V and J genes are TRBV11-2 and TRBJ2-2; no definite D call. Germline V gene sequence: CDR1 SGHAT, CDR2 FQNNGV. Trimming took 6 bases from V and 0 from J, leaving 8 bases between them. This CDR3 region has 14 residues.

The table lists this clonotype with many counts. The CDR3 here is CASTGKASSRNEQFF. CDR3 nucleotides: TGTGCCAGCACCGGGAAGGCTTCAAGTCGAAATGAGCAGTTCTTC. The chain has TRBV7-2 and TRBJ2-1, with D possibly TRBD2 on 5 matching bases. The V gene lost 7 bases and the J gene lost 7 bases, with 20 bases spanning the gap. The germline CDR1 and CDR2 sequences are SGHTA and FQGNSA. The length of the CDR3 is 15 residues.

The chain recombines TRBV10-1 with TRBJ2-3, with 10 nucleotides matching TRBD2. The DNA matches TRBJ2-7 better at its end, which makes the J call doubtful. Germline-derived CDR1 and CDR2 are WNHNN and SYGVQD (reference sequence). The CDR3 sequence is 14 residues long. This chain's CDR3 is CAGSGGGTQDTQYF. CDR3 nucleotide sequence: TGCGCGGGCAGCGGGGGGGGGACTCAAGATACGCAGTACTTC.

The V and J genes are TRBV12-3 or TRBV12-4 and TRBJ2-1, with D possibly being TRBD2 (6 bases). The V end was cut by 8 bases, the J end by 7 bases, with 9 bases between. This CDR3 region has 11 residues. This CDR3 reads CASGRGNEQFF. CDR3 in DNA: TGTGCCAGCGGCCGGGGGAATGAGCAGTTCTTC.

The genes are TRBV25-1 and TRBJ2-6; 7 nucleotides match TRBD1. The CDR3 sequence is 17 residues long. Germline assignment: CDR1 MGHDK and CDR2 SYGVNS. The J segment lost 2 bases and the V segment lost 6 bases, leaving 10 bases of the junction unmatched. The CDR3 reads CASSGDEGQTGANVLTF. The CDR3 nucleotides read TGTGCCAGCAGCGGTGACGAGGGACAGACTGGGGCCAACGTCCTGACTTTC.

This chain uses TRBV6-1 with TRBJ2-6, with a weak D call TRBD1 (5 bases). Looked up from germline, CDR1 is MNHNS and CDR2 is SASEGT. This CDR3 is built from 17 residues. With 0 bases removed from V and 2 bases from J, the gap between germline ends came to 11 bases. CDR3 sequence (DNA): TGTGCCAGCAGTGAAGCATTATGGGGCGCTGGGGCCAACGTCCTGACTTTC. Translating it yields CASSEALWGAGANVLTF.

The V call is TRBV4-2, the J call TRBJ2-4; D remains unclear. CDR3 length equals 16 residues. V was shortened by 1 base and J by 7 bases, with 17 bases between the two germline ends. In germline, CDR1 is LGHNA, CDR2 YNFKEQ. CDR3 amino acids: CASSQGDSTVGNIQYF. CDR3 bases: TGTGCCAGCAGCCAAGGGGATTCTACGGTCGGGAACATTCAGTACTTC.

This clonotype was counted a single time. This chain uses TRBV10-1 with TRBJ2-7; D call uncertain. The germline V gene has CDR1 WNHNN and CDR2 SYGVQD (reference sequence). The CDR3 sequence is 12 residues long. V lost 8 bases and J lost 2, with 10 bases in between. In DNA, the CDR3 is TGCGCCAGCTCCGGCGGAACCTACGAGCAGTACTTC. This gives the protein CASSGGTYEQYF.

A remark on this clonotype: A junction end diverges from the germline sequence, so it may reflect a read error. The rearrangement joins TRBV12-3 or TRBV12-4 to TRBJ2-3; D perhaps matches TRBD2 (6 bases). The CDR3 consists of 18 residues. The CDR3 DNA reads as TGTGCCAGCAGTGCCCGCGGGACGGGGTTTCGAGCCACAGATACGCAGTATTTC. It yields the protein CASSARGTGFRATDTQYF.

Worth noting for this clonotype: Compared with germline, one end of the junction differs, possibly owing to a read error. V and J are TRBV12-3 or TRBV12-4 and TRBJ2-5; no clear D gene. This CDR3 comprises 14 residues. The CDR3 sequence: CAGRLARGEETQYF. In DNA form, the CDR3 reads TGTGCGGGCAGACTGGCTAGAGGAGAAGAGACGCAGTACTTC.

The chain recombines TRBV10-2 with TRBJ2-1; 16 positions agree with TRBD2. CDR3 length: 18 residues. Germline CDR1 WSHSY, CDR2 SAAADI. The V segment lost 6 bases and the J segment 0 bases; nucleotides outside the gene matches: 5. CDR3 region: CASRMGLAGGSSYNEQFF. The CDR3 nucleotides are TGCGCCAGCAGGATGGGACTAGCGGGAGGGAGCTCCTACAATGAGCAGTTCTTC.

The CDR3: CSARDQGRWANYGYTF. The CDR3, as DNA: TGCAGTGCTAGAGATCAAGGAAGGTGGGCTAACTATGGCTACACCTTC. The V call is TRBV20-1, the J call TRBJ1-2, with no clear D. CDR3 length: 16 amino acids. CDR1 and CDR2 from the germline V gene are DFQATT and SNEGSKA (reference sequence). V was trimmed by 0 bases and J by 0 bases, leaving 14 bases between them.